This T cell receptor beta chain was sequenced in a study of sequential checkpoint blockade in melanoma. Turning to the study itself: First-line arms were nivolumab then ipilimumab, or the reverse, randomized 1:1. Maintenance nivolumab came after either treatment sequence. Twenty-two patients had matched tumor biopsies before treatment and at week 13 after nivolumab or ipilimumab alone.

Specified treatment: randomized to nivolumab then ipilimumab (arm A) or the reverse (arm B). Per germline, CDR1 SGHNT and CDR2 YENEEA. The ends were cut back, 3 bases at V and 5 bases at J, with 13 bases in the middle. The CDR3 loop spans 14 amino acids. Profiled with immunoSEQ multiplex PCR; TCRdb holds only in-frame clones, not every one. Found here are about 3,000 clones, 19% of them singletons; the top ten hold 13% to 15%. This clone is medium-sized by share. The receptor comes from a human donor with melanoma. The sample consisted of tumor tissue (inferred from file names), taken from a patient given nivolumab and ipilimumab in sequence. The gene calls are TRBV11-3 and TRBJ1-1; no clear D. Here the CDR3 DNA reads TGTGCCAGCAGCTTGGTGGGGAGGAGTACTGAAGCTTTCTTT. Encoded protein: CASSLVGRSTEAFF.